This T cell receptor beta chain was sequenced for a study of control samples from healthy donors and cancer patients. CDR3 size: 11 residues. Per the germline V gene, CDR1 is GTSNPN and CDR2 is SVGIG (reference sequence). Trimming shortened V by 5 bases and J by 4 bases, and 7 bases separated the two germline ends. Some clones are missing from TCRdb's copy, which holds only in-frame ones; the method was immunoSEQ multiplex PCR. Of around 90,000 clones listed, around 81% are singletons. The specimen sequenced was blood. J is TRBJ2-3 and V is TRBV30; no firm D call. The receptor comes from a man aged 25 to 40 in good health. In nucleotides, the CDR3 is TGTGCCTGGTCCTCGGCAGATACGCAGTATTTT. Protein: CAWSSADTQYF.